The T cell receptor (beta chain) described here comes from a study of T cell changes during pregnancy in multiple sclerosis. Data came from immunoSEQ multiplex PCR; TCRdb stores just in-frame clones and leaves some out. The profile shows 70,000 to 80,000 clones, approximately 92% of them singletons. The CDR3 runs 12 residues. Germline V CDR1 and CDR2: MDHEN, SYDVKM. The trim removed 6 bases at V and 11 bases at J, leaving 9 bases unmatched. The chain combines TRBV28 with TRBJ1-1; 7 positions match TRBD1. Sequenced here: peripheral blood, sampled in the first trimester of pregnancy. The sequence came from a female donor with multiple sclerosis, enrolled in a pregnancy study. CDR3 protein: CASSKQGTRAFF. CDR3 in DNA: TGTGCCAGCAGCAAACAGGGGACAAGGGCTTTCTTT.